Many counts were recorded for the clone carrying this T cell receptor (beta chain). This sample stems from a study of breast tumors, draining lymph nodes, adjacent tissues. V gave up 6 bases and J gave up 1 base; unmatched junction bases: 5. CDR1 and CDR2 (germline): MNHEY, SVGEGT. The CDR3 has 15 amino acids. One entry per CDR3 protein results from TCRdb running MiXCR on the multiplex PCR reads. The repertoire holds about 200,000 distinct CDR3 sequences, with roughly 31% as singletons. The lymph nodes were axillary draining lymph nodes from breast cancer patients. The clonotype comes from a female donor with breast cancer. Some clones in this sample may be carry-over from other donors' samples. Sample: axillary lymph node tissue. The rearrangement links TRBV6-2 or TRBV6-3 to TRBJ2-2; TRBD2 agrees at 7 bases. The CDR3 DNA sequence: TGTGCCAGCAGGGCGGGACTACGGAACACCGGGGAGCTGTTTTTT. Its protein product is CASRAGLRNTGELFF.